These 16 T cell receptor beta chains were sequenced from one sample in a study of Ad26.COV2.S vaccination and SARS-CoV-2 variants (dated by TCRdb to the early 2020s). Reading the label with the study, this specimen's time point is: individuals recovered from natural SARS-CoV-2 infection. The library was built by means of the immunoSEQ multiplex PCR assay. The table was pulled from immuneACCESS by TCRdb, which kept in-frame rearrangements only. Such tables lose some clones; where checked, under half of the loss comes from unresolved V genes, and the rest has no known cause. Across this sample there are over 85,000 clones, with 82% seen only once. About 15% of the sample is taken by the ten largest. The specimen comprised peripheral blood, sampled after recovery from COVID-19. The receptors originated from a human donor who had recovered from COVID-19.

The chain combines TRBV9 with TRBJ2-1; 11 bases line up with TRBD1. This CDR3 is built from 17 residues. Germline CDR1 SGDLS, CDR2 YYNGEE. The V gene end was trimmed by 8 bases and the J gene end by 8 bases; junction bases not matched to a gene: 18. DNA for the CDR3: TGTGCCAGGGTGCCCCCGGGGTCCAGGGACAGGGGGGATGAGCAGTTCTTC. Encoded protein: CARVPPGSRDRGDEQFF.

This clone has more than one count but fewer than ten. V and J are TRBV4-3 and TRBJ1-2; TRBD1 might be the D (6 bases). Per germline, CDR1 LGHNA and CDR2 YSLEER. Deletions cut 0 bases from V and 8 bases from J, with 16 bases between. This CDR3 contains 15 residues. The CDR3 DNA sequence: TGCGCCAGCAGCCAAGATATGACGGGGGCGCGAGGCTACACCTTC. It translates to CASSQDMTGARGYTF.

The rearrangement uses TRBV21-1 and TRBJ2-3; the tabulated D call, TRBD2, remains unverified against the DNA. TRBV21-1 is marked as a pseudogene. The CDR3 sequence is 10 residues long. CDR3 sequence: CASTGDTQYF. CDR3 DNA: TGTGCCAGCACCGGAGATACGCAGTATTTT.

The V and J genes are TRBV5-1 and TRBJ1-3; D gene uncertain. This CDR3 comprises 16 residues. The V end lost 0 bases, the J end lost 3 bases, and 13 bases lay between the germline ends. Germline CDR1 SGHRS, CDR2 YFSETQ. CDR3 in DNA: TGCGCCAGCAGCTTGGGATCGGGGTTGGATGGAAACACCATATATTTT. It translates to CASSLGSGLDGNTIYF.

CDR3 bases: TGTGCCAGCAGCCCCGGGACAGGGGTCTGGAGTCGAGCTTTCTTT. This codes for CASSPGTGVWSRAFF. The chain couples TRBV9 to TRBJ1-1, with 10 bases identical to TRBD1. After removal of 4 bases from V and 10 bases from J, the junction contained 13 bases not matched to a gene. CDR1 is SGDLS and CDR2 is YYNGEE in the germline V gene. This CDR3 is 15 amino acids long.

The chain recombines TRBV27 with TRBJ2-3; TRBD2 matches 9 bases. This CDR3 contains 17 residues. The V segment lost 3 bases and the J segment 4 bases; nucleotides outside the gene matches: 11. The V gene's germline CDR1 is MNHEY and CDR2 SMNVEV (reference sequence). The CDR3 DNA reads as TGTGCCAGCAGTTTTAGCGGGAGAGGGGGTAGGGCAGATACGCAGTATTTT. Its protein product is CASSFSGRGGRADTQYF.

V and J are TRBV7-2 and TRBJ2-1; D possibly corresponds to TRBD1 (6 bases). V was cut by 4 bases and J by 7 bases, with 17 bases left in between. Germline CDR1 SGHTA, CDR2 FQGNSA. The length of the CDR3 is 15 residues. This CDR3 reads CASSYDRTSENEQFF. The CDR3 nucleotides are TGTGCCAGCAGCTACGACAGGACTTCGGAGAATGAGCAGTTCTTC.

The rearrangement links TRBV5-1 to TRBJ2-7, with D perhaps TRBD1 or TRBD2 (5 bases each). The germline CDR1 and CDR2 sequences are SGHRS and YFSETQ. Trimming cost V 0 bases and J 1 base, with 17 bases left between them. This CDR3 comprises 17 residues. CDR3 DNA sequence: TGCGCCAGCAGCTTGGGCGGGTTCGGGGCCCAATCCTACGAGCAGTACTTC. The encoded protein is CASSLGGFGAQSYEQYF.

The chain combines TRBV27 with TRBJ2-7; 7 bases are a match to TRBD2. The CDR3 is 14 amino acids. Germline V gene sequence: CDR1 MNHEY, CDR2 SMNVEV (reference sequence). V dropped 0 bases and J dropped 3; count of bases not matched to a gene: 2. The CDR3 sequence is CASSLSRDYYEQYF. The CDR3 DNA follows: TGTGCCAGCAGTTTATCGAGGGACTACTACGAGCAGTACTTC.

The chain uses TRBV9 and TRBJ1-2; TRBD1 matches at 7 bases. In germline, CDR1 is SGDLS, CDR2 YYNGEE. The CDR3 sequence is 14 residues long. V gave up 0 bases and J gave up 4 bases; unmatched junction bases: 3. CDR3 nucleotide sequence: TGTGCCAGCAGCGTAGAGCCAGGGGGCTATGGCTACACCTTC. Its translation is CASSVEPGGYGYTF.

This clone was seen a single time. The rearrangement joins TRBV11-2 to TRBJ1-1; a weak D match, TRBD1 (5 bases). V lost 5 bases to trimming and J lost 8 bases, with 15 bases between them. Germline V gene data show CDR1 as SGHAT and CDR2 as FQNNGV. The CDR3 extends over 13 amino acids. This chain's CDR3 is CASSVSEGTEAFF. CDR3 nucleotide sequence: TGTGCCAGCAGCGTATCCGAAGGGACCGAAGCTTTCTTT. Looking up the rest from reference TRBV11-2 and TRBJ1-1 gives the full variable domain: EAGVAQSPRYKIIEKRQSVAFWCNPISGHATLYWYQQILGQGPKLLIQFQNNGVVDDSQLPKDRFSAERLKGVDSTLKIQPAKLEDSAVYLCASSVSEGTEAFFGQGTRLTVV.

This clone appeared a single time. Here the CDR3 DNA reads TGTGCCAGCAGGATAGGGGCCGTGGATGGCTACACCTTC. This gives the protein CASRIGAVDGYTF. The rearrangement links TRBV6-5 to TRBJ1-2; the D gene is possibly TRBD1 (5 bases). V was shortened by 6 bases and J by 6 bases, with 14 bases between the two germline ends. Looked up from germline, CDR1 is MNHEY and CDR2 is SVGAGI. The CDR3 covers 13 residues.

This clone showed up many times. The chain has TRBV19 and TRBJ2-2, with TRBD1 matching 8 bases. The CDR3 sequence is 16 residues long. With V trimmed by 4 bases and J by 4 bases, 8 bases remained unmatched. The germline V gene encodes CDR1 LNHDA and CDR2 SQIVND (reference sequence). Here the CDR3 reads CASSTRTGSGTGELFF. The DNA of the CDR3 is TGTGCCAGTAGTACAAGGACAGGGTCGGGCACCGGGGAGCTGTTTTTT.

CDR3 sequence reads: CASSLDGGAYEQYF. The CDR3 nucleotides are TGTGCCAGCAGCTTAGACGGGGGAGCCTACGAGCAGTACTTC. V is TRBV7-9 and J is TRBJ2-7, with D maybe TRBD2 (6 bases). Deletions cut 1 base from V and 2 bases from J, with 9 bases between. The CDR3 is 14 amino acids. Germline V gives CDR1 SEHNR, CDR2 FQNEAQ (reference sequence).

The V call is TRBV2, the J call TRBJ2-7; the D call may be TRBD1 or TRBD2 (5 bases each). Germline lookup yields CDR1 SNHLY and CDR2 FYNNEI. V lost 3 bases and J lost 2, with 11 bases in between. The CDR3 runs to 14 residues. Here the CDR3 DNA reads TGTGCCAGCAGTGAGGGGACCTTCACCTACGAGCAGTACTTC. Protein product: CASSEGTFTYEQYF.

The chain couples TRBV5-1 to TRBJ1-3; 8 bases agree with TRBD1. V lost 4 bases to trimming and J lost 0 bases; unmatched junction nucleotides: 12. The CDR3 is 18 amino acids. Germline values: CDR1 SGHRS, CDR2 YFSETQ. The CDR3 here is CASSRDRFGESSGNTIYF. DNA for the CDR3: TGCGCCAGCAGCCGGGACAGGTTTGGAGAAAGCTCTGGAAACACCATATATTTT. Full variable domain (remainder filled in from reference TRBV5-1 and TRBJ1-3): KAGVTQTPRYLIKTRGQQVTLSCSPISGHRSVSWYQQTPGQGLQFLFEYFSETQRNKGNFPGRFSGRQFSNSRSEMNVSTLELGDSALYLCASSRDRFGESSGNTIYFGEGSWLTVV.